Listed below are T cell receptor beta chains from one sample, sequenced in a study of spatial heterogeneity in lung cancer. TCRdb reprocessed the 5' RACE reads via MiXCR and lists one record per CDR3 protein. The sample holds 28,000 or so distinct CDR3 sequences, around 13% seen once. Sequencing used PBMCs, obtained at surgery. The receptors were sampled from a female donor with early-stage non-small cell lung cancer. Each CDR3 is given without its conserved first and last residue. Only some rows state a clone size, as once, few, many or a class for expanded clones.

V	length	J	size	CDR3
TRBV5-4	13	TRBJ2-5	few	ASSLGDNSESTQY
TRBV27	13	TRBJ2-3	many	ASSPWTSGTDTQY
TRBV7-2	15	TRBJ2-4	many	ASSLAGRGLAKNIQY
TRBV5-1	12	TRBJ2-3	many	ASSPGLGTDTQY
TRBV6-2/TRBV6-3	13	TRBJ2-3	many	ASSGDRFSGDTQY
TRBV29-1	12	TRBJ2-7	few	SVARTSGSYEQY
TRBV4-2	14	TRBJ2-1	many	ASSQAGPSGSVEQF
TRBV7-2	14	TRBJ1-5	many	ASSLEVTARNQPQH
TRBV7-2	11	TRBJ1-3	many	ASSFRAGNTIY
TRBV12-3/TRBV12-4	13	TRBJ2-3	.	ASSLRGTSTDTQY
TRBV12-3/TRBV12-4	12	TRBJ1-5	many	ASSAKGSNQPQH
TRBV4-2	11	TRBJ2-1	many	ASSQDEGNEQF
TRBV19	11	TRBJ2-7	many	ASRLAGGGEQY